This T cell receptor beta chain was recorded in a study of T-cell reconstitution after alpha-beta-depleted transplantation in children (dated by TCRdb to between 2015 and 2016). At the level of the whole study: The study quantitatively tracked T-cell immune reconstitution after TCRalphabeta/CD19-depleted allogeneic hematopoietic cell transplantation in children using TCR repertoire profiling. Summary of the overall study and its limitations: The frequencies of hyperexpanded clones fell over the following months, and after one year, T-cell counts and TCRbeta diversity were mostly attributed to newly produced T cells. In some patients, the high TCRbeta diversity seen at day 60 was put down to recipient T cells and intrathymic progenitors that had survived conditioning. The apparently early recovery of alphabetaT-cell counts about two months after transplant reportedly depended on only several hundred rapidly expanded clones that came from non-depleted graft cells.

This clonotype was seen a handful of times. Its antigen is still unknown. No much larger clone is present one base from it, and per-base qualities are unavailable. At the junction V is shortened by 3 bases and J by 5 bases, with 4 bases in between. The CDR3 starts with the cysteine, ends with the phenylalanine, and has 10 residues. The retained sequence is limited to the CDR3, 30 bases, with the frame set at the first base. Reading the germline V gene gives CDR1 SQVTM and CDR2 ANQGSEA. The sample's treatment or condition label is to be understood as: allogeneic hematopoietic cell transplantation with graft depleted of TCRalphabeta T cells and CD19 B cells. The transplant recipients were children given TCRalphabeta/CD19-depleted allogeneic hematopoietic cell grafts. The method was PCR. Sequencing instrument: Illumina HiSeq 2500. TCR libraries were prepared with molecular barcoding, using unique molecular identifiers to normalize TCRbeta repertoire quantification. The raw public reads went through TCRdb reprocessing: fastp at Q25, MiXCR clone calling, in-frame beta chains kept. Each record represents a unique CDR3 protein, reported with the most common genes and DNA among its rows. Across this sample there are about 250,000 distinct CDR3 sequences, with 20% to 30% seen only once. The ten largest clones add up to around 4.8% of the sample.

Here the sequenced sample was PBMCs, mostly from graft donor cells, taken 360 days after TCRalphabeta/CD19-depleted stem cell transplant. The chain couples TRBV29-1 to TRBJ2-5, with the identity of the D gene unclear. The TCR was taken from a female patient between 2 and 10 years old who had a stem cell transplant for congenital amegakaryocytic thrombocytopenia, so the T cells may come from the graft donor. At the DNA level, the sequence is TGCAGCGTTGACCGGGAGACCCAGTACTTC. Its translation is CSVDRETQYF.